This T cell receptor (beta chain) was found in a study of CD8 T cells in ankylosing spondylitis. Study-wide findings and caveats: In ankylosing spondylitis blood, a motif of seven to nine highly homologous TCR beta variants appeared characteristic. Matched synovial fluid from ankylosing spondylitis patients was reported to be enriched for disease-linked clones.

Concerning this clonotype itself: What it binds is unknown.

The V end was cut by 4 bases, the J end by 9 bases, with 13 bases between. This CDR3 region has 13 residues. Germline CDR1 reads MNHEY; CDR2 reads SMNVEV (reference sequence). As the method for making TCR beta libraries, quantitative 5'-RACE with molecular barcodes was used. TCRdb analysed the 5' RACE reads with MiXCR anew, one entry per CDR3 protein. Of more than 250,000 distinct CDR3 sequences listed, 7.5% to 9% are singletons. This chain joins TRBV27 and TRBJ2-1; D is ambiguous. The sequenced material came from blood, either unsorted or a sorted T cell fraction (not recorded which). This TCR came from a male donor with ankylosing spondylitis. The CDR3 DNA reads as TGTGCCAGCAGTTCCGGACCGCGCCTTGAGCAGTTCTTC. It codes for CASSSGPRLEQFF.